The 27 T cell receptor beta chains given below trace back to one sample, sequenced in a study of cytomegalovirus exposure and HLA in healthy donors. PCR amplification relied on 60 Vbeta primers (plus 13 Jbeta primers). The assay was immunoSEQ multiplex PCR, and TCRdb's table has in-frame clones only and misses some. The sample has over 80,000 clones; around 80% are singletons. The sequenced sample was PBMCs. These TCRs come from a man aged 35-49 years in good health and CMV-seropositive.

This clone was recorded once. V is TRBV4-1 and J is TRBJ2-7; TRBD2 might be the D (6 bases). This CDR3 spans 16 amino acids. Looked up from germline, CDR1 is MGHRA and CDR2 is YSYEKL. Trimming shortened V by 1 base and J by 1 base, and 14 bases separated the two germline ends. The CDR3 DNA follows: TGCGCCAGCAGCCAAGGGTCAGCGGGCGCTTCCTACGAGCAGTACTTC. As protein: CASSQGSAGASYEQYF.

The rearrangement joins TRBV2 to TRBJ2-7, with TRBD1 as a possible D gene (6 bases). Germline-derived CDR1 and CDR2 are SNHLY and FYNNEI. The CDR3 is 14 amino acids. The V gene lost 4 bases and the J gene lost 1 base, with 11 bases spanning the gap. In DNA form, the CDR3 reads TGTGCCAGCAGTGTCGGCAGGGGATCCTACGAGCAGTACTTC. Protein: CASSVGRGSYEQYF.

This chain connects TRBV7-9 to TRBJ2-1, with 8 bases aligning to TRBD2. V gave up 1 base and J gave up 6 bases; unmatched junction bases: 8. Germline V CDR1 and CDR2: SEHNR, FQNEAQ (reference sequence). The CDR3 contains 16 residues. The DNA for the CDR3 is TGTGCCAGCAGCTTAGGACTAGCGTTCCTTGGCAATGAGCAGTTCTTC. Encoded protein: CASSLGLAFLGNEQFF.

This rearrangement joins TRBV4-1 to TRBJ2-5; TRBD1 is a possible D gene (6 bases). Trimming removed 1 base from V and 5 bases from J, with 14 bases in between. CDR3 length: 15 residues. The germline V gene encodes CDR1 MGHRA and CDR2 YSYEKL. CDR3 coding DNA: TGCGCCAGCAGCCAAGGCTCGGCAGGGGCGGAGACCCAGTACTTC. It translates to CASSQGSAGAETQYF.

This sequence joins TRBV6-6 and TRBJ2-7; weak D call: TRBD1 (5 bases). Germline V lookup: CDR1 MNHNY, CDR2 SVGAGI (reference sequence). V dropped 6 bases and J dropped 3 bases, with 12 bases sitting between them. This CDR3 comprises 13 residues. For the CDR3, the DNA is TGTGCCAGCAGAGACAGCAACAGCTACGAGCAGTACTTC. Its translation is CASRDSNSYEQYF.

This clone showed up just once. This chain links TRBV28 with TRBJ2-3, with D perhaps TRBD2 (7 bases). Germline values: CDR1 MDHEN, CDR2 SYDVKM. With 6 bases removed from V and 2 bases from J, the gap between germline ends came to 18 bases. The CDR3 extends over 16 amino acids. Here the CDR3 reads CASSLPGAGVTDTQYF. For the CDR3, the DNA is TGTGCCAGCAGCCTTCCAGGGGCGGGGGTCACAGATACGCAGTATTTT.

The CDR3 DNA is TGTGCCACCAGCAGAGGGAACGGGGATGAAAAACTGTTTTTT. It translates to CATSRGNGDEKLFF. The V gene is TRBV15, the J gene TRBJ1-4; no firm D call. The CDR3 spans 14 residues. V gave up 1 base and J gave up 6 bases, with 9 bases separating them. Germline V CDR1 and CDR2: LNHNV, YYDKDF (reference sequence).

The rearrangement joins TRBV27 to TRBJ2-7; TRBD1 matches 7 bases. CDR1 is MNHEY and CDR2 is SMNVEV in the germline V gene (reference sequence). This CDR3 spans 15 amino acids. The trim removed 5 bases at V and 0 bases at J, leaving 7 bases unmatched. The CDR3 reads CASSKRQGSSYEQYF. CDR3 nucleotide sequence: TGTGCCAGCAGTAAAAGACAGGGAAGCTCCTACGAGCAGTACTTC.

V usage is TRBV11-2 and J usage is TRBJ2-5; the match to TRBD2 covers 11 bases. Germline-derived CDR1 and CDR2 are SGHAT and FQNNGV. This CDR3 has 14 amino acids. The trim removed 6 bases at V and 5 bases at J, leaving 5 bases unmatched. The CDR3 DNA sequence: TGTGCCAGCAGGCTTAGCGGGGGGGTTGAGACCCAGTACTTC. Its translation is CASRLSGGVETQYF.

V is TRBV4-2 and J is TRBJ2-1; 13 bases match TRBD2. This CDR3 has 16 residues. Germline CDR1 and CDR2: LGHNA and YNFKEQ. With V trimmed by 0 bases and J by 9 bases, 5 bases remained unmatched. CDR3 in DNA: TGTGCCAGCAGCCAAGAAACTAGCGGGGGGGCCATTGAGCAGTTCTTC. It is translated as CASSQETSGGAIEQFF.

The chain joins TRBV12-5 to TRBJ2-3; D not resolved. This CDR3 is built from 13 residues. Germline V gene lookup returns CDR1 LGHNT and CDR2 FRNRAP. Trimming pared 5 bases from V and 2 bases from J, leaving 8 bases between. CDR3 bases: TGTGCTAGTGGTCCCCCCTCCACAGATACGCAGTATTTT. Amino acids: CASGPPSTDTQYF.

This chain joins TRBV19 and TRBJ1-2; D uncertain. Germline assignment: CDR1 LNHDA and CDR2 SQIVND (reference sequence). The CDR3 is 13 amino acids. V dropped 1 base and J dropped 6 bases, with 9 bases sitting between them. The DNA for the CDR3 is TGTGCCAGTAGTATAGCTGAGTTAGATGGCTACACCTTC. It translates to CASSIAELDGYTF. The entire variable domain, with the rest obtained from reference TRBV19 and TRBJ1-2, is as follows: DGGITQSPKYLFRKEGQNVTLSCEQNLNHDAMYWYRQDPGQGLRLIYYSQIVNDFQKGDIAEGYSVSREKKESFPLTVTSAQKNPTAFYLCASSIAELDGYTFGSGTRLTVV.

The chain has TRBV4-1 and TRBJ1-4, with 7 bases matching TRBD1. The CDR3 is 15 residues long. Germline lookup yields CDR1 MGHRA and CDR2 YSYEKL. V shed 1 base and J 5 bases; nucleotides not matched to a gene: 4. The CDR3 DNA reads TGCGCCAGCAGCCAAGGGGGGACAGTGAATGAAAAACTGTTTTTT. As protein: CASSQGGTVNEKLFF.

This chain uses TRBV27 with TRBJ1-2; 9 bases map to TRBD1. The CDR3 is 14 residues long. J lost 8 bases, V lost 2 bases, and 6 bases had no gene match. The V gene's germline CDR1 is MNHEY and CDR2 SMNVEV (reference sequence). DNA of the CDR3: TGTGCCAGCAGTTTAATGGGACAGGGTGTCGGCTACACCTTC. Protein: CASSLMGQGVGYTF.

The V call is TRBV5-1, the J call TRBJ2-1, with D hard to call. Germline-derived CDR1 and CDR2 are SGHRS and YFSETQ. The CDR3 has 14 residues. Trimming cost V 2 bases and J 9 bases, with 15 bases left between them. DNA for the CDR3: TGCGCCAGCAGCTTAGTGGAGAGTGTCGGTGAGCAGTTCTTC. This gives the protein CASSLVESVGEQFF.

The chain combines TRBV6-5 with TRBJ1-2, with 9 bases that match TRBD1. CDR1 is MNHEY, CDR2 SVGAGI, per germline. CDR3 length: 16 amino acids. Losses at the gene ends were 0 bases for V and 5 bases for J; bases not matched to a gene: 7. CDR3 protein: CASSYSVTGGGYGYTF. In DNA, the CDR3 is TGTGCCAGCAGTTACTCGGTAACAGGGGGCGGATATGGCTACACCTTC.

V gene TRBV2 combines with J gene TRBJ2-2; 8 bases are a match to TRBD1. CDR1 is SNHLY and CDR2 is FYNNEI in the germline V gene. The ends lost 2 bases at V and 7 bases at J; junction bases unmatched: 3. The CDR3 spans 14 residues. CDR3 nucleotide sequence: TGTGCCAGCAGTGAAAGACAGGGGCTCGGGGAGCTGTTTTTT. Amino acids: CASSERQGLGELFF.

The chain combines TRBV2 with TRBJ1-2, with 7 bases fitting TRBD1. The CDR3 has 13 residues. Germline lookup yields CDR1 SNHLY and CDR2 FYNNEI. Germline trimming cut 1 base from V and 5 bases from J; bases unmatched to any gene: 1. CDR3 nucleotide sequence: TGTGCCAGCAGTGAAGAGGGGGCATATGGCTACACCTTC. It codes for CASSEEGAYGYTF.

Regarding this clone: At one end, the junction sequence differs from germline, possibly due to a read error. This chain joins TRBV11-2 and TRBJ1-2; no firm D call. Germline V lookup: CDR1 SGHAT, CDR2 FQNNGV. This CDR3 has 11 amino acids. The DNA of the CDR3 is TGTGCCAGCAGCTTAGTGGGCGGGCCCATCTTC. Amino acid sequence: CASSLVGGPIF.

J is TRBJ1-2 and V is TRBV29-1, with a tentative D call TRBD1 (6 bases). From germline, CDR1 is SQVTM and CDR2 ANQGSEA. The CDR3 spans 13 residues. Trimming cost V 4 bases and J 2 bases, with 11 bases left between them. CDR3 DNA sequence: TGCAGCGTTGCTGACAGGTGGAACTATGGCTACACCTTC. Encoded protein: CSVADRWNYGYTF.

The V call is TRBV6-6, the J call TRBJ1-3; possible D gene TRBD1, 5 bases. CDR1 and CDR2 from the germline V gene are MNHNY and SVGAGI (reference sequence). Trimming took off 6 bases at V and 2 bases at J, with 14 bases between the two ends. The CDR3 has 15 residues. CDR3 protein: CASREGSGPGNTIYF. CDR3 sequence (DNA): TGTGCCAGCAGGGAGGGGAGTGGACCTGGAAACACCATATATTTT.

The chain employs TRBV7-8 and TRBJ1-3, with a possible D match to TRBD1 (5 bases). Trimming took 2 bases from V and 4 from J, leaving 9 bases between them. The CDR3 sequence is 14 residues long. CDR1 SGHVS and CDR2 FQNEAQ come from the germline V gene. This chain's CDR3 is CASSLSTGGNTIYF. DNA for the CDR3: TGTGCCAGCAGCTTAAGTACAGGAGGAAACACCATATATTTT.

This rearrangement joins TRBV18 to TRBJ1-5, with 7 bases lining up with TRBD1. Germline V CDR1 and CDR2: KGHSH, LQKENI. V lost 2 bases, J lost 3 bases, and 4 bases stayed unmatched. The length of the CDR3 is 15 residues. CDR3 sequence (DNA): TGTGCCAGCTCACCAGGCGGGACAGTCAATCAGCCCCAGCATTTT. The encoded protein is CASSPGGTVNQPQHF.

The rearrangement uses TRBV5-4 and TRBJ1-4; 9 bases agree with TRBD1. Losses at the gene ends were 4 bases for V and 4 bases for J; bases not matched to a gene: 5. CDR3 size: 15 residues. Germline CDR1 is SGHNT and CDR2 is YYREEE (reference sequence). As DNA, the CDR3 is TGTGCCAGCAGCCCACAGGGGGCGATTAATGAAAAACTGTTTTTT. It specifies CASSPQGAINEKLFF. The complete variable domain, with remaining parts taken from reference TRBV5-4 and TRBJ1-4, reads ETGVTQSPTHLIKTRGQQVTLRCSSQSGHNTVSWYQQALGQGPQFIFQYYREEENGRGNFPPRFSGLQFPNYSSELNVNALELDDSALYLCASSPQGAINEKLFFGSGTQLSVL.

This chain links TRBV5-1 with TRBJ2-7; D is uncertain. This CDR3 is 14 amino acids long. The germline V and J ends were trimmed by 2 bases and 7 bases, with 16 bases remaining between them. CDR1 and CDR2 (germline): SGHRS, YFSETQ. Written as DNA, the CDR3 is TGCGCCAGCAGCTTCCTGGCACCTTCTGAAGAGCAGTACTTC. Encoded protein: CASSFLAPSEEQYF.

The rearrangement uses TRBV18 and TRBJ1-1; TRBD1 agrees at 7 bases. Germline values: CDR1 KGHSH, CDR2 LQKENI. This CDR3 is built from 14 residues. Germline trimming cut 5 bases from V and 1 base from J; bases unmatched to any gene: 4. The DNA of the CDR3 is TGTGCCAGCTCAGTTTACAGGGGGAACACTGAAGCTTTCTTT. It specifies CASSVYRGNTEAFF.

The rearrangement links TRBV5-1 to TRBJ1-1; D call uncertain. The germline V gene has CDR1 SGHRS and CDR2 YFSETQ. The ends were cut back, 0 bases at V and 8 bases at J, with 5 bases in the middle. This CDR3 region has 11 residues. The CDR3 sequence: CASSLGEEAFF. CDR3 in DNA: TGCGCCAGCAGCTTGGGGGAGGAAGCTTTCTTT.